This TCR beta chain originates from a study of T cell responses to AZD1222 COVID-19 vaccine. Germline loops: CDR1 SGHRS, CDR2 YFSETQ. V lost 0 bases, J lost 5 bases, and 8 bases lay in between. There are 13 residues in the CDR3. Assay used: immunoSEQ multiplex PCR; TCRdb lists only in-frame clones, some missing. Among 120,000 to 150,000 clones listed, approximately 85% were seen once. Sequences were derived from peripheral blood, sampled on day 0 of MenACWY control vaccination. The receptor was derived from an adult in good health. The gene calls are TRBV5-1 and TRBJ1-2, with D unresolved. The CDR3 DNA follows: TGCGCCAGCAGCTTGGCTGGGGAATATGGCTACACCTTC. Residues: CASSLAGEYGYTF.